The rows below give T cell receptor beta chains drawn from one sample of a study of blood T cell repertoires in COVID-19. Profiling relied on immunoSEQ multiplex PCR, and the TCRdb table lists in-frame clones only, not all of them. The sample records approximately 290,000 clones, 80% to 90% being singletons. Specimen: PBMCs or T cells enriched from blood (not recorded which). Every receptor here comes from a woman under 40 who had recovered from COVID-19. CDR3s include the opening cysteine and the closing phenylalanine or tryptophan. The D gene is left open where the match is weak. A clone size is listed for some rows: how often the clone was seen (once, few, many), or a class if it is expanded.

abundance,v_gene,j_gene,d_gene,CDR3aa,CDR3nt
NA,TRBV7-8,TRBJ2-6,NA,CASSLYSSGANVLTF,TGTGCCAGCAGCTTATACAGCTCTGGGGCCAACGTCCTGACTTTC
NA,TRBV24-1,TRBJ2-5,TRBD2,CATSSGGEETQYF,TGTGCCACCTCAAGCGGGGGCGAAGAGACCCAGTACTTC
NA,TRBV28,TRBJ1-2,NA,CASSSPSGKNYGYTF,TGTGCCAGCAGTTCCCCCTCGGGGAAAAACTATGGCTACACCTTC
NA,TRBV28,TRBJ1-6,TRBD1,CASSLLGDRESPLHF,TGTGCCAGCAGTCTGTTAGGGGACAGGGAATCACCCCTCCACTTT
NA,TRBV6-4,TRBJ1-4,NA,CASVTGLTNEKLFF,TGTGCCAGCGTTACTGGACTGACTAATGAAAAACTGTTTTTT
few,TRBV10-3,TRBJ1-6,NA,CAISEGGARSPLHF,TGTGCCATCAGTGAAGGTGGGGCACGGTCACCCCTCCACTTT
NA,TRBV28,TRBJ2-2,TRBD2,CASSLVLAGVKNTGELFF,TGTGCCAGCAGTTTAGTCCTAGCGGGGGTAAAGAACACCGGGGAGCTGTTTTTT
NA,TRBV7-9,TRBJ2-2,NA,CASSLVAGNTGELFF,TGTGCCAGCAGCTTAGTTGCAGGGAACACCGGGGAGCTGTTTTTT
NA,TRBV25-1,TRBJ2-7,TRBD2,CASSAHPGLAGGRYEQYF,TGTGCCAGCAGTGCCCACCCGGGACTAGCGGGAGGGAGATACGAGCAGTACTTC
NA,TRBV11-3,TRBJ1-1,NA,CASSLEGRDEAFF,TGTGCCAGCAGCTTAGAAGGACGGGATGAAGCTTTCTTT
NA,TRBV18,TRBJ1-6,TRBD1,CASSSGQLNSPLHF,TGTGCCAGCTCCTCGGGACAGCTAAATTCACCCCTCCACTTT
NA,TRBV6-5,TRBJ1-1,NA,CASSYQVNTEAFF,TGTGCCAGCAGTTACCAGGTGAACACTGAAGCTTTCTTT
NA,TRBV27,TRBJ2-6,NA,CASSSQGVSTFSGANVLTF,TGTGCCAGCAGTTCACAGGGAGTGTCCACCTTTTCTGGGGCCAACGTCCTGACTTTC
NA,TRBV11-2,TRBJ2-7,TRBD1,CASSFTGAVSYEQYF,TGTGCCAGCAGCTTCACAGGGGCGGTCTCCTACGAGCAGTACTTC
few,TRBV27,TRBJ2-7,TRBD2,CASRGLAGGHSSYEQYF,TGTGCCAGCAGAGGACTAGCGGGAGGCCACTCATCCTACGAGCAGTACTTC
NA,TRBV30,TRBJ2-1,NA,CAWQDGGGDNEQFF,TGTGCCTGGCAGGACGGCGGGGGCGACAATGAGCAGTTCTTC
once,TRBV7-9,TRBJ2-1,TRBD1,CASSVNRGNEQFF,TGTGCCAGCAGCGTAAACAGGGGGAATGAGCAGTTCTTC
NA,TRBV2,TRBJ2-5,TRBD2,CASSEGLAGAETQYF,TGTGCCAGCAGTGAGGGACTAGCGGGAGCAGAGACCCAGTACTTC
NA,TRBV6-5,TRBJ2-7,NA,CASTGAVGYEQYF,TGTGCCAGCACAGGGGCCGTGGGCTACGAGCAGTACTTC
NA,TRBV7-9,TRBJ2-7,TRBD1,CASSRPDRVQYF,TGTGCCAGCAGCCGCCCGGACAGGGTGCAGTACTTC
once,TRBV7-2,TRBJ1-5,NA,CASSSGLPVKPQHF,TGTGCCAGCAGCTCAGGACTACCGGTCAAGCCCCAGCATTTT
NA,TRBV2,TRBJ1-3,NA,CASSLNPGPTDTIYF,TGTGCCAGCAGCCTCAACCCAGGTCCTACGGACACCATATATTTT
NA,TRBV2,TRBJ1-2,TRBD1,CASSEQSGQDGFNYGYTF,TGTGCCAGCAGTGAGCAATCGGGACAGGACGGATTTAACTATGGCTACACCTTC
NA,TRBV14,TRBJ2-2,NA,CASSPGRYTGELFF,TGTGCCAGCAGCCCGGGTAGATACACCGGGGAGCTGTTTTTT
NA,TRBV2,TRBJ2-5,TRBD1,CASRDRQETQYF,TGTGCCAGCCGGGACAGACAAGAGACCCAGTACTTC
NA,TRBV5-6,TRBJ1-2,TRBD1,CASSLPGTGFGYTF,TGTGCCAGCAGCCTTCCCGGGACAGGGTTCGGCTACACCTTC
NA,TRBV30,TRBJ1-2,TRBD1,CAWTPTGGNTGYTF,TGTGCCTGGACTCCGACAGGGGGCAATACTGGCTACACCTTC
NA,TRBV3-1/TRBV3-2,TRBJ1-5,NA,CASSQDSRSAQHF,TGTGCCAGCAGCCAAGACTCCCGATCAGCCCAGCATTTT
NA,TRBV2,TRBJ2-5,NA,CASSAGRLGVQETQYF,TGTGCCAGCAGTGCTGGCAGGCTAGGGGTCCAAGAGACCCAGTACTTC
NA,TRBV10-1,TRBJ1-2,NA,CASSEGPQQAGYTF,TGCGCCAGCAGTGAGGGCCCACAACAGGCCGGCTACACCTTC
NA,TRBV2,TRBJ2-2,NA,CASSGEQSAGELFF,TGTGCCAGCAGTGGCGAGCAGAGCGCCGGGGAGCTGTTTTTT
NA,TRBV5-5,TRBJ2-1,TRBD2,CASSLGGGDEQFF,TGTGCCAGCAGCTTGGGTGGGGGGGATGAGCAGTTCTTC
NA,TRBV14,TRBJ2-7,NA,CASSQGSGFSEQYF,TGTGCCAGCAGCCAAGGGTCCGGGTTCAGCGAGCAGTACTTC
NA,TRBV7-2,TRBJ2-7,TRBD1,CASNLRTGPEQYF,TGTGCCAGCAACCTCCGGACAGGGCCCGAGCAGTACTTC
once,TRBV4-1,TRBJ1-1,NA,CASSMVSGDTEAFF,TGCGCCAGCAGCATGGTAAGCGGGGACACTGAAGCTTTCTTT
NA,TRBV24-1,TRBJ2-2,TRBD1,CATSITGQANTGELFF,TGTGCCACCTCTATCACGGGACAGGCGAACACCGGGGAGCTGTTTTTT
NA,TRBV7-9,TRBJ1-4,NA,CASSFTGTNEKLFF,TGTGCCAGCAGCTTCACAGGGACTAATGAAAAACTGTTTTTT
few,TRBV10-3,TRBJ1-2,NA,CAISDGAYGYTF,TGTGCCATCAGTGATGGGGCCTATGGCTACACCTTC
NA,TRBV5-4,TRBJ2-1,NA,CASQAKARNEQFF,TGTGCCAGCCAGGCGAAGGCGCGCAATGAGCAGTTCTTC
NA,TRBV3-1/TRBV3-2,TRBJ2-7,NA,CATSSTYEQYF,TGTGCCACCTCTTCTACCTACGAGCAGTACTTC
NA,TRBV5-6,TRBJ1-3,TRBD1,CASSNSRTGWNTIYF,TGTGCCAGCAGCAATTCCCGGACAGGGTGGAACACCATATATTTT
many,TRBV29-1,TRBJ2-3,NA,CSSDATDFETTDTQYF,TGCAGCTCCGATGCCACAGATTTTGAAACCACAGATACGCAGTATTTT
NA,TRBV5-1,TRBJ2-2,TRBD2,CASSREGTGELFF,TGCGCCAGCAGCCGGGAGGGCACCGGGGAGCTGTTTTTT
NA,TRBV7-2,TRBJ2-1,TRBD2,CASSLAGGSSHEQFF,TGTGCCAGCAGCTTAGCGGGCGGGAGTTCCCATGAGCAGTTCTTC
NA,TRBV19,TRBJ2-3,NA,CASSIEGPRRTDTQYF,TGTGCCAGTAGTATAGAGGGGCCCCGGCGCACAGATACGCAGTATTTT
NA,TRBV29-1,TRBJ2-1,NA,CSVGGQHEQFF,TGCAGCGTTGGAGGGCAGCATGAGCAGTTCTTC
NA,TRBV3-1/TRBV3-2,TRBJ1-1,NA,CASSHARGGEAFF,TGTGCCAGCAGCCACGCCCGAGGGGGTGAAGCTTTCTTT
NA,TRBV21-1,TRBJ2-5,NA,CASSHWEGWISEETQYF,TGTGCCAGCAGCCACTGGGAGGGCTGGATATCCGAAGAGACCCAGTACTTC
NA,TRBV10-3,TRBJ2-1,TRBD1,CAIGDSLQFF,TGTGCCATCGGGGACAGCTTGCAGTTCTTC
NA,TRBV7-2,TRBJ2-5,TRBD2,CASSRQTSTSETQYF,TGTGCCAGCAGCCGGCAGACTAGCACATCGGAGACCCAGTACTTC
NA,TRBV5-1,TRBJ1-1,NA,CASSSGAGFGGNTEAFF,TGCGCCAGCAGCTCTGGGGCGGGGTTTGGGGGGAACACTGAAGCTTTCTTT
NA,TRBV7-9,TRBJ2-2,NA,CASSHRDGELFF,TGTGCCAGCAGCCACCGGGACGGGGAGCTGTTTTTT
NA,TRBV30,TRBJ2-2,NA,CAWNEGAGELFF,TGTGCCTGGAATGAGGGGGCCGGGGAGCTGTTTTTT
NA,TRBV11-2,TRBJ1-3,NA,CASSLDSGWRTDSGNTIYF,TGTGCCAGCAGCTTAGATTCGGGGTGGAGAACTGACTCTGGAAACACCATATATTTT
few,TRBV7-2,TRBJ2-5,TRBD2,CASIGLAGETQYF,TGTGCCAGCATCGGACTAGCGGGGGAGACCCAGTACTTC
NA,TRBV7-8,TRBJ2-1,TRBD1,CASSTRPGTGVENEQFF,TGTGCCAGCAGCACTCGGCCCGGGACAGGGGTGGAGAATGAGCAGTTCTTC
few,TRBV5-6,TRBJ2-3,TRBD2,CASSLAVAGGPNADTQYF,TGTGCCAGCAGCTTGGCCGTAGCGGGAGGGCCGAACGCAGATACGCAGTATTTT
NA,TRBV9,TRBJ1-3,TRBD1,CASSESTGVSGNTIYF,TGTGCCAGCAGCGAGTCGACAGGGGTTTCTGGAAACACCATATATTTT
NA,TRBV18,TRBJ1-4,NA,CASSPTASVEKLFF,TGTGCCAGCTCCCCTACCGCGAGTGTTGAAAAACTGTTTTTT
NA,TRBV6-5,TRBJ2-3,NA,CASSYSQAPTDTQYF,TGTGCCAGCAGTTACTCACAGGCCCCCACAGATACGCAGTATTTT